Listed below are T cell receptor beta chains from one sample, sequenced in a study of cytomegalovirus exposure and HLA in healthy donors. Clones were sequenced by immunoSEQ multiplex PCR, and TCRdb holds only the in-frame ones, with some missing. The listing contains around 50,000 clones. Sequencing was carried out using PBMCs. The receptor set was obtained from a woman aged 40 to 50 in good health and CMV-seronegative. Each CDR3 is given with its conserved first and last residue.

J,V,CDR3
TRBJ2-7,TRBV4-2,CASSQDRIGLAHHEQYF
TRBJ1-1,TRBV6-5,CASSYPDRMGEAFF
TRBJ1-4,TRBV4-3,CASSQSAGGREKLFF
TRBJ2-5,TRBV9,CASSVEAGLGTRDRQETQYF
TRBJ2-7,TRBV7-2,CASSLGVASGRGYEQYF
TRBJ1-5,TRBV19,CATRAGTGVLDYEPQHF
TRBJ2-4,TRBV4-3,CASSQDRRNIQYF
TRBJ1-5,TRBV2,CASSAGSVEGQPQHF
TRBJ2-1,TRBV6-5,CASSRPGTSVGEQFF
TRBJ2-2,TRBV11-2,CASSLGGGLAGAGELFF
TRBJ1-4,TRBV5-1,CASSLEAAGEKLFF
TRBJ2-3,TRBV14,CASSQVAGGVTQYF
TRBJ1-5,TRBV6-4,CARLRGSNQPQHF
TRBJ2-1,TRBV6-1,CASLQGAPDNEQFF
TRBJ1-3,TRBV29-1,CSVGSGFGNTIYF
TRBJ1-2,TRBV6-5,CASSYSTGEGYTF
TRBJ1-6,TRBV5-1,CASSSGEPNSPLHF
TRBJ2-1,TRBV7-6,CASSAGPHNEQFF
TRBJ2-2,TRBV11-2,CASSLPGTGELFF
TRBJ2-7,TRBV28,CASIDRADYEQYF
TRBJ1-1,TRBV30,CAWSVDRNTEAFF
TRBJ1-3,TRBV2,CASSDGGAGNTIYF